This is a list of T cell receptor beta chains from one sample in a study of CD8 T cells in ankylosing spondylitis. TCRdb processed the 5' RACE reads anew with MiXCR; each CDR3 protein has one entry. The repertoire holds around 250,000 distinct CDR3 sequences, about 10% seen once, with under 7% in the top ten. Specimen: blood, either unsorted or a sorted T cell fraction (not recorded which). Receptors originate from a male donor with ankylosing spondylitis or in good health (not recorded which). The CDR3 runs from the conserved cysteine through the conserved F or W. D genes are given only for firm matches. Part of the rows lack a size; the others show once, few, many or a class for expanded clones.

J gene,D gene,V gene,clone size,CDR3 protein,CDR3 DNA
TRBJ2-1,-,TRBV5-6,many,CASSALGYNEQFF,TGTGCCAGCAGCGCCCTAGGCTACAATGAGCAGTTCTTC
TRBJ1-1,-,TRBV5-1,few,CASSQQQGMNTEAFF,TGCGCCAGCAGCCAGCAACAGGGTATGAACACTGAAGCTTTCTTT
TRBJ2-3,-,TRBV5-6,-,CASSLVGASSVPDTQYF,TGTGCCAGCAGCTTGGTTGGGGCCTCTTCCGTCCCAGATACGCAGTATTTT
TRBJ1-2,-,TRBV4-2,-,CASSPGPLSSRYTF,TGTGCCAGCAGCCCCGGGCCCCTTTCCTCGCGCTACACCTTC
TRBJ1-1,-,TRBV20-1,many,CSALIDLWGNTEAFF,TGCAGTGCTCTGATAGACCTTTGGGGTAACACTGAAGCTTTCTTT
TRBJ1-1,-,TRBV30,-,CAYRQGMNTEAFF,TGTGCCTATCGACAAGGAATGAACACTGAAGCTTTCTTT
TRBJ2-1,-,TRBV11-2,-,CASSLGIGYEGASYNEQFF,TGTGCCAGCAGCTTAGGCATCGGATACGAGGGAGCATCCTACAATGAGCAGTTCTTC
TRBJ1-1,-,TRBV12-3/TRBV12-4,-,CASRTQGSWEEAFF,TGTGCCAGCCGGACTCAGGGCTCGTGGGAAGAAGCTTTCTTT
TRBJ1-1,-,TRBV29-1,many,CSVGAGPLNTEAFF,TGCAGCGTTGGGGCAGGGCCACTGAACACTGAAGCTTTCTTT
TRBJ1-1,-,TRBV20-1,many,CSVPRGPNTEAFF,TGCAGTGTTCCCAGGGGCCCGAACACTGAAGCTTTCTTT
TRBJ1-1,-,TRBV28,few,CASSPLTAEAFF,TGTGCCAGCAGTCCCTTGACAGCTGAAGCTTTCTTT
TRBJ2-7,TRBD2,TRBV5-1,many,CASSRFSGGSSYEQYF,TGCGCCAGCAGCCGCTTTAGCGGGGGTAGCTCCTACGAGCAGTACTTC
TRBJ1-5,-,TRBV6-1,-,CASLEYSNSNQPQHF,TGTGCCAGCTTGGAGTACTCAAATAGCAATCAGCCCCAGCATTTT
TRBJ2-6,-,TRBV5-1,many,CASSLTGASSGANVLTF,TGCGCCAGCAGCTTGACAGGCGCAAGCTCTGGGGCCAACGTCCTGACTTTC
TRBJ1-2,TRBD1,TRBV5-1,many,CASRLIRDSREGYTF,TGCGCCAGCAGACTAATCCGGGACAGTCGGGAGGGCTACACCTTC
TRBJ2-7,-,TRBV19,-,CASSIFGGDYEQYF,TGTGCCAGTAGTATATTCGGGGGAGACTACGAGCAGTACTTC
TRBJ2-1,-,TRBV7-3,-,CASSLYGSLANEQFF,TGTGCCAGCAGCTTATACGGGAGTCTGGCTAATGAGCAGTTCTTC
TRBJ1-1,-,TRBV20-1,many,CSALIDSLYTEAFF,TGCAGTGCACTCATCGACAGCTTATACACTGAAGCTTTCTTT
TRBJ1-3,-,TRBV20-1,-,CSARDFGAGAGVNTIYF,TGCAGTGCTAGAGATTTTGGTGCTGGGGCCGGGGTAAACACCATATATTTT
TRBJ1-1,-,TRBV7-9,-,CASSLRDQNTEAFF,TGTGCCAGCAGCTTACGGGACCAGAACACTGAAGCTTTCTTT
TRBJ1-1,-,TRBV12-3/TRBV12-4,many,CASRSGIGNTEAFF,TGTGCCAGCCGGTCGGGGATCGGGAACACTGAAGCTTTCTTT
TRBJ1-1,TRBD1,TRBV12-3/TRBV12-4,many,CATREGGMNTEAFF,TGTGCCACCAGGGAAGGGGGCATGAACACTGAAGCTTTCTTT
TRBJ2-7,-,TRBV7-2,-,CASSQLLAPYEQYF,TGTGCCAGCAGCCAACTACTAGCCCCCTACGAGCAGTACTTC
TRBJ1-5,-,TRBV15,-,CATSRTGNKNQPQHF,TGTGCCACCAGCAGGACAGGCAACAAAAATCAGCCCCAGCATTTT
TRBJ2-2,-,TRBV5-6,many,CASSFGAVTGELFF,TGTGCCAGCAGCTTTGGGGCGGTAACCGGGGAGCTGTTTTTT
TRBJ2-1,TRBD1,TRBV7-9,-,CASSDRDRSYNEQFF,TGTGCCAGCAGCGACAGGGACCGGAGTTACAATGAGCAGTTCTTC
TRBJ2-1,-,TRBV12-3/TRBV12-4,few,CASSSGSGQFF,TGTGCCAGCAGTTCAGGGTCCGGGCAGTTCTTC
TRBJ2-5,-,TRBV15,many,CATSRSRSETQYF,TGTGCCACCAGCAGATCGCGTTCGGAGACCCAGTACTTC
TRBJ2-5,TRBD1,TRBV27,many,CASSFTGGYQETQYF,TGTGCCAGCAGTTTCACAGGGGGCTACCAAGAGACCCAGTACTTC
TRBJ2-5,-,TRBV5-1,many,CASSLGATGRLQETQYF,TGCGCCAGCAGCTTGGGTGCGACAGGACGACTCCAAGAGACCCAGTACTTC
TRBJ2-1,-,TRBV12-3/TRBV12-4,-,CASNLLPNEQFF,TGTGCCAGCAATCTCTTACCCAATGAGCAGTTCTTC
TRBJ1-1,-,TRBV7-9,few,CASSLVAGRTEAFF,TGTGCCAGCAGCTTAGTCGCAGGGAGAACTGAAGCTTTCTTT
TRBJ2-1,-,TRBV28,few,CASRGDLRSSYNEQFF,TGTGCCAGCAGGGGGGATCTGCGGAGCTCCTACAATGAGCAGTTCTTC
TRBJ2-7,-,TRBV5-1,many,CASSLAALGASEQYF,TGCGCCAGCAGCTTGGCCGCGCTCGGCGCCTCCGAGCAGTACTTC
TRBJ2-3,-,TRBV5-1,many,CASSPGVADTQYF,TGCGCCAGCAGCCCGGGGGTGGCAGATACGCAGTATTTT
TRBJ2-1,TRBD2,TRBV5-1,many,CASSTTSGGVGEQFF,TGCGCCAGCAGCACGACTAGCGGGGGGGTCGGTGAGCAGTTCTTC
TRBJ1-1,TRBD1,TRBV7-9,few,CASSLQGAMNTEAFF,TGTGCCAGCAGCTTACAGGGGGCGATGAACACTGAAGCTTTCTTT
TRBJ2-3,-,TRBV2,few,CASSQVGVAQYF,TGTGCCAGCAGTCAAGTCGGGGTTGCGCAGTATTTT
TRBJ2-3,-,TRBV5-1,many,CASSLSPTTDTQYF,TGCGCCAGCAGCCTATCTCCTACCACAGATACGCAGTATTTT
TRBJ1-5,-,TRBV27,-,CASRHAGGGQPQHF,TGTGCCAGCAGACACGCAGGAGGGGGTCAGCCCCAGCATTTT
TRBJ2-3,-,TRBV5-1,many,CASSFASQGDTQYF,TGCGCCAGCAGCTTTGCCAGTCAGGGCGATACGCAGTATTTT
TRBJ2-1,-,TRBV2,many,CASSVDRQQFF,TGTGCCAGCAGTGTTGACAGGCAGCAGTTCTTC
TRBJ2-7,TRBD1,TRBV12-3/TRBV12-4,-,CASSLRDRGGEQYF,TGTGCCAGCAGTTTAAGGGACAGGGGGGGCGAGCAGTACTTC
TRBJ2-3,-,TRBV7-9,few,CASSSTSRTSTDTQYF,TGTGCCAGCAGCTCGACTAGTAGGACTAGCACAGATACGCAGTATTTT
TRBJ2-5,TRBD1,TRBV6-1,many,CASNTDRERVETQYF,TGTGCCAGCAATACGGACAGGGAGAGGGTTGAGACCCAGTACTTC